The present entry profiles one T cell receptor (beta chain) with its context. Its antigen remains undetermined. No quality values exist for individual bases; no much larger clone is one base distant. Sample time point, as interpreted from the label and publication: approximately 40 days after influenza vaccine administration. The library was generated by RT-PCR. Sequencing was carried out with an Illumina HiSeq 2500. Clones were called with MiXCR by TCRdb after fastp trimmed the public reads at Q25, and only in-frame beta chains were retained. Entries that share a CDR3 protein sequence are merged under the most common genes and DNA. The sample contains over 400,000 distinct CDR3 sequences, under 15% of them found a single time. The top ten hold roughly 14% of the sample. This sample is drawn from a study of response to subunit inactivated influenza vaccine listed by TCRdb under 2018. Regarding the research as a whole: Deep quantitative T cell receptor repertoire profiling was used in the study to track responses to a trivalent subunit inactivated influenza vaccine. What the work shows at the level of the full study, not this receptor alone: The authors suggested that each seasonal influenza vaccination may recruit only a limited number of new T cells.

Source: PBMCs from blood, taken more than 35 days after vaccination. This sequence originates from a man aged 50-59 years who received an inactivated influenza vaccine. Donor details come from another sample of the same person, matched by shared clones.

CDR3 reads: CASSPMGRNYEQYF. The nucleotide sequence is TGTGCCAGCAGCCCAATGGGGAGAAACTACGAGCAGTACTTC. The V gene is TRBV7-9 and the J gene is TRBJ2-7; the D gene is perhaps TRBD2, from 5 matching bases. Its CDR3 holds 14 amino acids, cysteine through phenylalanine. The retained sequence is limited to the CDR3, 42 bases, with the frame set at the first base. The germline V gene encodes CDR1 SEHNR and CDR2 FQNEAQ (reference sequence). V sheds 5 bases and J sheds 3 bases, leaving 14 bases between their ends.